Listed below are T cell receptor beta chains from one sample, sequenced in a study of technical replicates of blood from a handful of donors. Measured with immunoSEQ multiplex PCR; TCRdb has only the in-frame clones, and not every one. The data show about 70,000 clones, 90% to 95% seen once. Sequences were obtained from T cells isolated from PBMCs. The receptors were gathered from a human donor in good health. Each CDR3 is given with its conserved first and last residue. A D gene is named only where the DNA matches it firmly. Where a row states a size, it is once, few, many or the class of an expanded clone; other rows omit it.

abundance,d_gene,v_gene,j_gene,CDR3nt,CDR3aa
NA,NA,TRBV9,TRBJ2-1,TGTGCCAGCAGCGTATCGGGAAACGCCCACAATGAGCAGTTCTTC,CASSVSGNAHNEQFF
NA,NA,TRBV19,TRBJ2-7,TGTGCCAGTAGTATGATGGCAGAGGGATTCAGCTCCTACGAGCAGTACTTC,CASSMMAEGFSSYEQYF
NA,NA,TRBV10-3,TRBJ2-7,TGTGCCATCAAAGACCGGGACACCAGCTCCTACGAGCAGTACTTC,CAIKDRDTSSYEQYF
NA,NA,TRBV20-1,TRBJ2-7,TGCAGTGCCGAAAGGGAGAACGAGCAGTACTTC,CSAERENEQYF
NA,NA,TRBV15,TRBJ1-5,TGTGCCACCAGCAGCCTATCCAATCAGCCCCAGCATTTT,CATSSLSNQPQHF
NA,TRBD1,TRBV6-1,TRBJ1-4,TGTGCCAGCAGAGTCAGACAGGGGGCTCGGGAAAAACTGTTTTTT,CASRVRQGAREKLFF
NA,TRBD1,TRBV30,TRBJ1-2,TGTGCCTGGAGTCTGTGGACAGGGAGCTCGGGTGGCTACACCTTC,CAWSLWTGSSGGYTF
NA,NA,TRBV9,TRBJ2-3,TGTGCCAGCAGCTTCCCGGGCACAGATACGCAGTATTTT,CASSFPGTDTQYF
NA,TRBD2,TRBV30,TRBJ2-1,TGTGCCTGGAGTGTAACGGCTAGCGGGAGCAATGAGCAGTTCTTC,CAWSVTASGSNEQFF
NA,TRBD1,TRBV5-4,TRBJ1-1,TGTGCCAGCAGCTATGGCTTGACAGGGATGAACACTGAAGCTTTCTTT,CASSYGLTGMNTEAFF
NA,NA,TRBV11-3,TRBJ2-1,TGTGCCAGCAGCAATGCGGAGCAGTTCTTC,CASSNAEQFF
NA,TRBD2,TRBV5-6,TRBJ2-1,TGTGCCAGCAGCGACCCTAGCGGGAGGCGGAATGAGCAGTTCTTC,CASSDPSGRRNEQFF
NA,TRBD2,TRBV7-3,TRBJ2-1,TGTGCCAGCAGCCTTAGCGGGAGCACCAATGAGCAGTTCTTC,CASSLSGSTNEQFF
once,TRBD2,TRBV7-3,TRBJ2-3,TGTGCCAGCAGCTTATGGGCTAGCGGGGGGTCATCCACAGATACGCAGTATTTT,CASSLWASGGSSTDTQYF
NA,NA,TRBV27,TRBJ1-1,TGTGCCAGCAGTCCTCAGGGTTTGCGACCTTATTGGACTGAAGCTTTCTTT,CASSPQGLRPYWTEAFF
NA,NA,TRBV7-2,TRBJ2-1,TGTGCCAGCAGCTTAGGGTTAGCTTCCCACAATGAGCAGTTCTTC,CASSLGLASHNEQFF
NA,NA,TRBV5-4,TRBJ1-3,TGTGCCAGCAGCACTAGGACCTCTGGAAACACCATATATTTT,CASSTRTSGNTIYF
NA,TRBD1,TRBV5-1,TRBJ2-1,TGCGCCAGCAGCTTGAGTTTGGGACAGGGAGACAATGAGCAGTTCTTC,CASSLSLGQGDNEQFF
NA,NA,TRBV28,TRBJ1-1,TGTGCCAGCAGTTACGGGTCCCATACGACTGAAGCTTTCTTT,CASSYGSHTTEAFF
NA,NA,TRBV6-1,TRBJ1-2,TGTGCCAGCAGTGAAACAGGGTCGGACTATGGCTACACCTTC,CASSETGSDYGYTF
NA,NA,TRBV10-1,TRBJ2-3,TGCGCCAGCGGCCCCGGGGGAGGCACAGATACGCAGTATTTT,CASGPGGGTDTQYF
NA,TRBD1,TRBV19,TRBJ1-2,TGTGCCAGTAGTATAGAAGGGACAGGGATCGGCTACACCTTC,CASSIEGTGIGYTF
NA,NA,TRBV19,TRBJ2-7,TGTGCCAGTAGTCTTGGGACTGGGCGCTACGAGCAGTACTTC,CASSLGTGRYEQYF
NA,TRBD1,TRBV11-1,TRBJ1-2,TGTGCCAGCAGCTTATTTCCAGGGGGCGACTATGGCTACACCTTC,CASSLFPGGDYGYTF
NA,TRBD1,TRBV7-8,TRBJ1-5,TGTGCCAGCAGCCCTATGGGGACAGTTAGCAATCAGCCCCAGCATTTT,CASSPMGTVSNQPQHF
NA,TRBD1,TRBV27,TRBJ1-5,TGTGCCAGCACCGGGACAGGTAGCAATCAGCCCCAGCATTTT,CASTGTGSNQPQHF
NA,NA,TRBV10-3,TRBJ1-5,TGTGCCATCAGTGATACGGGGTATGGCAATCAGCCCCAGCATTTT,CAISDTGYGNQPQHF
NA,NA,TRBV28,TRBJ1-2,TGTGCCAGCAGCGACAGTGACTATGGCTACACCTTC,CASSDSDYGYTF
NA,NA,TRBV5-4,TRBJ2-3,TGTGCCAGCAGCCCAGTCGGCGGGACAGATACGCAGTATTTT,CASSPVGGTDTQYF
NA,TRBD2,TRBV7-3,TRBJ2-3,TGTGCCAGCAGCTCAGTAGGGGGACTAGCAGCCCCAGATACGCAGTATTTT,CASSSVGGLAAPDTQYF
once,NA,TRBV9,TRBJ1-3,TGTGCCAGCAGCTTAACAGGCACCTCTGGAAACACCATATATTTT,CASSLTGTSGNTIYF
NA,TRBD1,TRBV6-6,TRBJ2-4,TGTGCCAGCAGCCCTGGACAGGGGATAGCCAAAAACATTCAGTACTTC,CASSPGQGIAKNIQYF
NA,TRBD1,TRBV15,TRBJ1-1,TGTGCCACCAGACAGGGGGCGGAGGACACTGAAGCTTTCTTT,CATRQGAEDTEAFF
NA,NA,TRBV6-5,TRBJ1-3,TGTGCCAGCAGTTATTCCGAGGGAAACACCATATATTTT,CASSYSEGNTIYF
NA,TRBD1,TRBV30,TRBJ1-5,TGTGCCTGGAGTGCCATGACAGGGAATCAGCCCCAGCATTTT,CAWSAMTGNQPQHF
NA,NA,TRBV6-5,TRBJ2-7,TGTGCCAGTGGGGGGAACGAGCAGTACTTC,CASGGNEQYF
once,NA,TRBV19,TRBJ1-1,TGTGCCAGTAGTATTATGTGGGGCGGTGAAGCTTTCTTT,CASSIMWGGEAFF
few,NA,TRBV19,TRBJ2-7,TGTGCCAGTAGTACCGACAGGTTCCACGAGCAGTACTTC,CASSTDRFHEQYF
NA,TRBD1,TRBV18,TRBJ1-4,TGTGCCAGCTCACCACAATCAGGGGGCAGAGAAAAACTGTTTTTT,CASSPQSGGREKLFF
NA,TRBD1,TRBV11-2,TRBJ1-2,TGTGCCAGCAGCTTAGGCTTTGGGACAGGGGGTTCACAGGGCTACACCTTC,CASSLGFGTGGSQGYTF
NA,NA,TRBV5-1,TRBJ1-5,TGCGCCAGCAGCTTGGGTGGAGGGGAAGTTCAGCCCCAGCATTTT,CASSLGGGEVQPQHF
NA,TRBD1,TRBV7-3,TRBJ2-2,TGTGCCAGCAGTACCGGGACAGGGCGCACCGGGGAGCTGTTTTTT,CASSTGTGRTGELFF
once,NA,TRBV5-4,TRBJ2-7,TGTGCCAGCAGCTTGGCCGAGCTAGACTACGAGCAGTACTTC,CASSLAELDYEQYF
NA,NA,TRBV2,TRBJ1-2,TGTGCCAGCAGTGAAGGAGCGGGGGGCCGGGGCTACACCTTC,CASSEGAGGRGYTF
NA,NA,TRBV7-9,TRBJ2-2,TGTGCCAGCACCTACGGGAACACCGGGGAGCTGTTTTTT,CASTYGNTGELFF
NA,TRBD1,TRBV28,TRBJ1-1,TGTGCCAGCAGTTCGGTCCCTTGGCGGGACAGGGTTTTCCTGACTGAAGCTTTCTTT,CASSSVPWRDRVFLTEAFF
NA,NA,TRBV4-1,TRBJ2-5,TGCGCCAGCAGCCAAGTTCTAGCCGAGACCCAGTACTTC,CASSQVLAETQYF
once,NA,TRBV6-5,TRBJ1-2,TGTGCCAGCAGTTATGCGTCAGGGGCGAACTATGGCTACACCTTC,CASSYASGANYGYTF
NA,TRBD1,TRBV11-3,TRBJ2-7,TGTGCCAGCAGCTTAGGGGGACAGAATTACGAGCAGTACTTC,CASSLGGQNYEQYF
NA,TRBD1,TRBV29-1,TRBJ2-1,TGCAGCGTTGTAGCTGGGGACAGGGCTCCAAAGGGGTTCTTC,CSVVAGDRAPKGFF
NA,NA,TRBV5-3,TRBJ1-1,TGTGCCAGAAGCTTCACGACAGGGAACACTGAAGCTTTCTTT,CARSFTTGNTEAFF
NA,NA,TRBV5-1,TRBJ1-1,TGCGCCAGCAGCCCTACTGGAGGGGTAAACACTGAAGCTTTCTTT,CASSPTGGVNTEAFF
NA,NA,TRBV6-5,TRBJ2-7,TGTGCCAGCAGTCCTCAGACAGGAACCTACGAGCAGTACTTC,CASSPQTGTYEQYF
once,NA,TRBV28,TRBJ2-5,TGTGCCAGCAGTCCCCCGAGGGCGTTTATAGAGACCCAGTACTTC,CASSPPRAFIETQYF
once,NA,TRBV9,TRBJ2-7,TGTGCCAGCAGCTCCCGCCCCGGGGGGCAGGGCACCGAGCAGTACTTC,CASSSRPGGQGTEQYF
NA,NA,TRBV6-6,TRBJ1-5,TGTGCCAGCAGTTGGAGGGGCAATCAGCCCCAGCATTTT,CASSWRGNQPQHF
NA,NA,TRBV27,TRBJ2-5,TGTGCCAGCAGCGTTCGAAGGGGTGAGACCCAGTACTTC,CASSVRRGETQYF
once,TRBD1,TRBV5-1,TRBJ2-2,TGCGCCAGCAGGGACAGGGGGAACACCGGGGAGCTGTTTTTT,CASRDRGNTGELFF
NA,NA,TRBV11-2,TRBJ1-4,TGTGCCAGCGGGGCAGCAACTAATGAAAAACTGTTTTTT,CASGAATNEKLFF
once,TRBD1,TRBV6-5,TRBJ1-5,TGTGCCAGCAGTTACAGCACAGGGGGCAATCAGCCCCAGCATTTT,CASSYSTGGNQPQHF